This T cell receptor (beta chain) was captured by sequencing in a study of T cells after yellow fever vaccination. The CDR3 sequence is 12 residues long. V lost 3 bases, J lost 5 bases, and 9 bases lay in between. CDR1 SGHRS and CDR2 YFSETQ come from the germline V gene. TCRdb re-derived calls from the 5' RACE reads in MiXCR, one entry per CDR3 protein. The profile covers hundreds of thousands of distinct CDR3 sequences, with approximately 10% appearing a single time and 3% to 4% taken by the ten largest. The chain couples TRBV5-1 to TRBJ2-7; maybe TRBD2 (7 bases). The receptor's source is a man between 18 and 35 years old who received the YFV17D yellow fever vaccine. The source was CD4+ T cells sorted from PBMCs, collected 5 days after the yellow fever booster vaccination. CDR3 sequence: CASSWGGHEQYV. The CDR3 region has the DNA TGCGCCAGCAGCTGGGGGGGGCACGAGCAGTACGTC.